This passage covers 27 T cell receptor beta chains from one sample sequenced in a study of T cell repertoires in cytomegalovirus infection. No cognate antigen is known for these TCRs. MiXCR, run by TCRdb on the reads, gives a single entry per CDR3 protein. The data show 900,000 to 950,000 distinct CDR3 sequences, less than 35% seen once. The sequenced sample was cultured CD8+ T cells from PBMCs, obtained from culture after CMV antigen stimulation. Receptors originate from a human donor in good health (CMV status not recorded). Some clones in this sample may be carry-over from other donors' samples.

V usage is TRBV7-6 and J usage is TRBJ2-3; D gene unclear. CDR1 is SGHVS, CDR2 FNYEAQ, per germline. The ends were cut back, 7 bases at V and 0 bases at J, with 17 bases in the middle. The CDR3 length is 16 residues. For the CDR3, the DNA is TGTGCCAGCACCGAAGAGGTGGGCAGGAGCACAGATACGCAGTATTTT. Its translation: CASTEEVGRSTDTQYF.

The table lists this clonotype with many counts. The chain employs TRBV7-8 and TRBJ2-5; 8 bases match TRBD1. Germline loops: CDR1 SGHVS, CDR2 FQNEAQ. V lost 8 bases and J lost 2; bases outside the gene matches: 7. CDR3 size: 14 residues. The CDR3 sequence: CASSSWTGQETQYF. CDR3 sequence (DNA): TGTGCCAGCTCTTCGTGGACAGGGCAAGAGACCCAGTACTTC.

CDR3 nucleotides: TGTGCCAGCAGTGAAGCCAGGGAACTCACAGATACGCAGTATTTT. Amino acids: CASSEARELTDTQYF. The rearrangement joins TRBV6-1 to TRBJ2-3, with D perhaps TRBD1 (5 bases). The CDR3 runs 15 residues. Trimming removed 0 bases from V and 2 bases from J, with 9 bases in between. Looked up from germline, CDR1 is MNHNS and CDR2 is SASEGT.

The J gene is TRBJ2-7, the V gene TRBV28; no reliable D call. The CDR3 spans 12 residues. Trimming took 5 bases from V and 2 from J, leaving 7 bases between them. Germline CDR1 and CDR2: MDHEN and SYDVKM. As DNA, the CDR3 is TGTGCCAGCAGTGGGGATCCCTACGAGCAGTACGTC. Amino acid sequence: CASSGDPYEQYV.

In regard to this clonotype: A read error is possible here, since a much larger clone lies one base away. In DNA, the CDR3 is TGTGCCAGCAGTTTCATACAGGAGATGTTCTCGGATTCACCCCCCCACTTT. It specifies CASSFIQEMFSDSPPHF. The J gene is TRBJ1-6, the V gene TRBV12-3 or TRBV12-4, with D perhaps matching TRBD1 (5 bases). This CDR3 has 17 residues.

This clonotype was seen repeatedly, ten times or more. This chain connects TRBV7-8 to TRBJ2-3; a weak D match, TRBD2 (5 bases). The V and J ends lost 3 bases and 4 bases respectively, with 8 bases between them. Germline assignment: CDR1 SGHVS and CDR2 FQNEAQ. The length of the CDR3 is 13 residues. CDR3 loop: CASSFGSSDTQYF. In nucleotides, the CDR3 is TGTGCCAGCAGCTTTGGGAGTTCAGATACGCAGTATTTT.

This sequence joins TRBV10-3 and TRBJ1-3; the D is unclear. The ends were cut back, 5 bases at V and 0 bases at J, with 11 bases in the middle. In germline, CDR1 is ENHRY, CDR2 SYGVKD. The CDR3 length is 15 residues. The CDR3 is CAISLSEHSGNTIYF. CDR3 DNA: TGTGCCATCAGTTTGTCGGAACACTCTGGAAACACCATATATTTT.

In this sample, this clonotype turned up a few times. The chain couples TRBV6-2 or TRBV6-3 to TRBJ2-2, with 12 bases that match TRBD2. In germline, CDR1 is MNHEY, CDR2 SVGEGT. With 6 bases clipped from V and 6 bases from J, the junction kept 5 bases outside the gene matches. The CDR3 spans 15 residues. CDR3 coding DNA: TGTGCCAGCAGCCAACTAGCGGGGGGCGCCGGGGAGCTGTTTTTT. Translating gives CASSQLAGGAGELFF.

This clonotype was seen ten or more times. The rearrangement joins TRBV7-6 to TRBJ2-1, with unresolved D. CDR3 length: 15 residues. V lost 0 bases and J lost 4, with 10 bases in between. Looked up from germline, CDR1 is SGHVS and CDR2 is FNYEAQ. The CDR3 DNA reads as TGTGCCAGCAGCTTAGCGAGGACGCCTTACAATGAGCAGTTCTTC. Translated: CASSLARTPYNEQFF.

The V and J genes are TRBV6-5 and TRBJ2-7, with TRBD2 matching over 7 bases. The CDR3 contains 13 residues. CDR1 and CDR2 from the germline V gene are MNHEY and SVGAGI. V was pared by 2 bases and J by 3 bases, with 1 base of the junction left unmatched. The CDR3 bases are TGTGCCAGCAGTTACGGGGAGGGCTACGAGCAGTACGTC. Protein sequence: CASSYGEGYEQYV.

The chain is built from TRBV6-5 and TRBJ2-1; 8 positions agree with TRBD2. Germline-derived CDR1 and CDR2 are MNHEY and SVGAGI. The junction had 5 bases not matched to a gene; V was cut back by 0 bases and J by 4 bases. The CDR3 loop spans 16 amino acids. The CDR3 DNA is TGTGCCAGCAGTTACTCGCAAACGGGGGGGTACAATGAGCAGTTCTTC. It is translated as CASSYSQTGGYNEQFF.

This clonotype was picked up a small number of times. This chain links TRBV19 with TRBJ1-2; 8 bases fit TRBD1. Germline loops: CDR1 LNHDA, CDR2 SQIVND (reference sequence). This CDR3 has 16 residues. Trimming removed 8 bases from V and 4 bases from J; junction bases left unmatched: 15. CDR3 sequence (DNA): TGTGCCAGTGCCCCCCAGGGGGCCACTCTAGGCTATGGCTACACCTTC. Its protein product is CASAPQGATLGYGYTF.

This clonotype was recorded many times. Here the CDR3 DNA reads TGTGCCAGCAGCTTATCGGAGTGGACTAGCGGGGGAAAAGAGACCCAGTACTTC. This translates into CASSLSEWTSGGKETQYF. The V call is TRBV7-9, the J call TRBJ2-5; 13 nucleotides align to TRBD2. V lost 2 bases, J lost 3 bases, and 9 bases stayed unmatched. The CDR3 sequence is 18 residues long. CDR1 is SEHNR and CDR2 is FQNEAQ in the germline V gene (reference sequence).

This clonotype was observed many times. The chain links TRBV19 to TRBJ1-1; TRBD1 is a possible D gene (5 bases). This CDR3 spans 14 amino acids. Germline V gene lookup returns CDR1 LNHDA and CDR2 SQIVND (reference sequence). V was shortened by 3 bases and J by 0 bases, with 8 bases between the two germline ends. The CDR3 is CASSIGGVNTEAFF. The CDR3 coding sequence is TGTGCCAGTAGTATTGGAGGGGTGAACACTGAAGCTTTCTTT.

The chain links TRBV19 to TRBJ1-1; possible D gene TRBD1, 6 bases. The length of the CDR3 is 14 residues. Per germline, CDR1 LNHDA and CDR2 SQIVND (reference sequence). Trimming removed 6 bases at V and 1 base at J, with 12 bases between. This chain's CDR3 is CASRFGGANTEAFF. CDR3 coding DNA: TGTGCCAGTAGATTCGGGGGGGCGAACACTGAAGCTTTCTTT.

The V and J genes are TRBV4-1 and TRBJ2-7; no definite D call. Germline V gives CDR1 MGHRA, CDR2 YSYEKL. V gave up 1 base and J gave up 3 bases, with 10 bases separating them. This CDR3 has 14 amino acids. This chain's CDR3 is CASSQAYDFYEQYF. CDR3 sequence (DNA): TGCGCCAGCAGCCAAGCCTACGACTTCTACGAGCAGTACTTC.

This clonotype appeared a few times. This chain uses TRBV6-6 with TRBJ2-5; either TRBD1 or TRBD2 may fit D (5 bases each). V gave up 5 bases and J gave up 5 bases, with 18 bases separating them. Germline values: CDR1 MNHNY, CDR2 SVGAGI (reference sequence). This CDR3 has 15 residues. DNA for the CDR3: TGTGCCAGCAGTCCCACCTCGAGGGGCCGGGAGACCCAGTACTTC. This codes for CASSPTSRGRETQYF.

This clonotype was picked up many times. The chain carries TRBV28 and TRBJ1-5, with D perhaps matching TRBD1 (6 bases). The CDR3 contains 14 residues. V gave up 6 bases and J gave up 2 bases, with 11 bases separating them. Germline V gene lookup returns CDR1 MDHEN and CDR2 SYDVKM. The CDR3 nucleotides are TGTGCCAGCAGCCTGGGACAACGCAATCAGCCCCAGCATTTT. Residues: CASSLGQRNQPQHF.

A word on this clonotype: A read error may be the cause here, since a much bigger clone is one base away. This chain connects TRBV7-2 to TRBJ2-2; D is possibly TRBD1 (5 bases). CDR1 and CDR2 from the germline V gene are SGHTA and FQGNSA. This CDR3 is 15 amino acids long. CDR3 in amino acids: CARSLVGDGLGELFF. CDR3 nucleotide sequence: TGTGCCAGGAGCTTAGTAGGGGATGGGCTCGGGGAGCTGTTTTTT.

This clonotype was counted between two and nine times. This chain links TRBV20-1 with TRBJ2-1; 13 bases line up with TRBD2. Per germline, CDR1 DFQATT and CDR2 SNEGSKA (reference sequence). Trimming took 6 bases from V and 6 from J; bases not matched to a gene: 5. This CDR3 has 14 amino acids. The CDR3 sequence: CSATSGGAGNEQFF. Written as DNA, the CDR3 is TGCAGTGCCACTAGCGGGGGGGCGGGCAATGAGCAGTTCTTC.

In its sample, this clonotype was seen a few times. The gene calls are TRBV27 and TRBJ1-1, with 11 nucleotides matching TRBD1. The CDR3 has 14 residues. The V gene end was trimmed by 6 bases and the J gene end by 2 bases; junction bases not matched to a gene: 2. Per germline, CDR1 MNHEY and CDR2 SMNVEV (reference sequence). The CDR3 DNA reads TGTGCCAGCAGATGGACAGGGGGCAACACTGAAGCTTTCTTT. Amino acid sequence: CASRWTGGNTEAFF.

This clonotype has a count of ten or more. This sequence joins TRBV12-5 and TRBJ2-3; the D gene is possibly TRBD2 (6 bases). Germline V gene lookup returns CDR1 LGHNT and CDR2 FRNRAP. Trimming pared 0 bases from V and 6 bases from J, leaving 16 bases between. The CDR3 has 16 residues. CDR3 nucleotides: TGTGCTAGTGGTTTGGTACTAGCAGGTGATAGTGATACGCAGTATTTT. This gives the protein CASGLVLAGDSDTQYF.

This clonotype was picked up a small number of times. For the CDR3, the DNA is TGTGCCAGTAGGGGGACAGAGACCACCGGGGAGCTGTTTTTT. This gives the protein CASRGTETTGELFF. V usage is TRBV19 and J usage is TRBJ2-2; 7 bases are a match to TRBD1. CDR3 size: 14 residues. V shed 6 bases and J 4 bases; nucleotides not matched to a gene: 5. Germline V lookup: CDR1 LNHDA, CDR2 SQIVND (reference sequence).

This clonotype was recorded at least ten times. The chain uses TRBV7-2 and TRBJ2-1; tentatively, D is TRBD1 or TRBD2 (5 bases each). The germline gives CDR1 SGHTA, CDR2 FQGNSA. CDR3 length: 16 amino acids. Deletions cut 4 bases from V and 3 bases from J, with 16 bases between. The CDR3 DNA sequence: TGTGCCAGCAGCTCGACCTTGGGGGTGAACTACAATGAGCAGTTCTTC. Protein product: CASSSTLGVNYNEQFF.

This chain uses TRBV12-3 or TRBV12-4 with TRBJ2-5; possibly TRBD1 for D (5 bases). This CDR3 spans 12 amino acids. V lost 7 bases and J 4 bases, leaving 10 bases between the germline ends. The CDR3 nucleotides are TGTGCCAGCACCCAGGGTGGAGAGACCCAGTACTTC. Translation: CASTQGGETQYF.

The sample holds a few counts of this clonotype. V gene TRBV7-3 combines with J gene TRBJ2-3; D gene ambiguous. Trimming cost V 5 bases and J 1 base, with 16 bases left between them. This CDR3 is built from 16 residues. From germline, CDR1 is SGHTA and CDR2 FQGTGA. CDR3 amino acids: CASSHGSLGRTDTQYF. In nucleotides, the CDR3 is TGTGCCAGCAGCCACGGCTCGCTGGGTCGCACAGATACGCAGTATTTT.

This clonotype was seen only a few times. The chain links TRBV10-1 to TRBJ2-1; D may be TRBD1 (5 bases). V lost 4 bases, J lost 1 base, and 11 bases lay in between. CDR1 WNHNN and CDR2 SYGVQD come from the germline V gene (reference sequence). This CDR3 is 15 amino acids long. CDR3 protein: CASSVAGNSYNEQFF. The CDR3 coding sequence is TGCGCCAGCAGTGTTGCAGGGAATTCCTACAATGAGCAGTTCTTC.